This passage covers 8 T cell receptor beta chains from one sample sequenced in a study of PD-L1 blockade in urothelial cancer. Assay: immunoSEQ multiplex PCR; the TCRdb copy retains only in-frame clones and omits some. The table lists around 56,000 clones, 70% to 90% of them singletons, with 2.5% to 3% in the top ten. Material: PBMCs, obtained around atezolizumab (anti-PD-L1) treatment. All receptors come from a man in his forties or fifties with urothelial cancer.

This sequence joins TRBV9 and TRBJ2-6; TRBD1 might be the D (6 bases). The CDR3 sequence is 18 residues long. Trimming took 3 bases from V and 0 from J, leaving 16 bases between them. Germline V CDR1 and CDR2: SGDLS, YYNGEE. CDR3 sequence reads: CASSARTATDSGANVLTF. In DNA form, the CDR3 reads TGTGCCAGCAGCGCCCGGACAGCTACTGACTCTGGGGCCAACGTCCTGACTTTC.

The rearrangement links TRBV21-1 to TRBJ2-7; whether TRBD2, the table's D call, matches the DNA was not checked. TRBV21-1 corresponds to a pseudogene. This CDR3 comprises 15 residues. The CDR3 bases are TGTGCCAGCAGCACCCTAGCGGGAGTCACCTACGAGCAGTACTTC. Translation gives CASSTLAGVTYEQYF.

This chain links TRBV30 with TRBJ2-2; D is unresolved. CDR3 length: 15 amino acids. Per the germline V gene, CDR1 is GTSNPN and CDR2 is SVGIG (reference sequence). Trimming removed 7 bases at V and 7 bases at J, with 22 bases between. CDR3 amino acids: CASPTPYYGGGELFF. CDR3 sequence (DNA): TGTGCCTCCCCCACCCCATACTATGGTGGCGGGGAGCTGTTTTTT.

The chain has TRBV5-1 and TRBJ2-1; 11 bases align to TRBD2. This CDR3 has 16 amino acids. CDR1 SGHRS and CDR2 YFSETQ come from the germline V gene. Unmatched junction bases numbered 2, after V lost 0 bases and J lost 3 bases. The CDR3: CASSLALAGGYNEQFF. The CDR3 coding sequence is TGCGCCAGCAGCTTGGCTCTAGCGGGAGGCTACAATGAGCAGTTCTTC.

The chain is built from TRBV4-1 and TRBJ2-1, with 7 bases fitting TRBD2. The CDR3 is 17 amino acids. CDR1 and CDR2 from the germline V gene are MGHRA and YSYEKL. V lost 4 bases to trimming and J lost 8 bases; unmatched junction nucleotides: 17. The CDR3 loop reads CASSRSPRAGVGDEQFF. In nucleotides, the CDR3 is TGCGCCAGCAGCCGTTCCCCTCGGGCGGGAGTTGGCGATGAGCAGTTCTTC.

The chain has TRBV6-4 and TRBJ2-2; D is undetermined. This CDR3 is 13 amino acids long. Deletions cut 2 bases from V and 3 bases from J, with 4 bases between. Germline values: CDR1 MRHNA, CDR2 SNTAGT. The CDR3 nucleotides read TGTGCCAGCAGTGACACGGACACCGGGGAGCTGTTTTTT. Protein product: CASSDTDTGELFF.

The rearrangement links TRBV7-9 to TRBJ1-2; D gene unclear. Germline lookup yields CDR1 SEHNR and CDR2 FQNEAQ (reference sequence). Trimming stripped 5 bases from V and 4 bases from J, with 11 bases between. This CDR3 is built from 13 residues. The DNA for the CDR3 is TGTGCCAGCAGCCAGGATTTGGGCTATGGCTACACCTTC. Amino acids: CASSQDLGYGYTF.

This clone was recorded a few times. The chain joins TRBV28 to TRBJ2-7, with D possibly TRBD1 on 6 matching bases. V lost 10 bases, J lost 2 bases, and 18 bases lay in between. CDR1 is MDHEN, CDR2 SYDVKM, per germline. The CDR3 is 14 residues long. CDR3 loop: CAIRRDISAYEQYF. CDR3 coding DNA: TGTGCCATCCGCCGGGACATCAGCGCCTACGAGCAGTACTTC.